The rows below give T cell receptor beta chains drawn from one sample of a study of blood T cell repertoires in COVID-19. Profiled with immunoSEQ multiplex PCR; TCRdb holds only in-frame clones, not every one. The sample shows tens of thousands of clones, approximately 80% of them seen only once. The sample was peripheral blood. The receptor set was obtained from a man older than 75 with acute or convalescent COVID-19. Both conserved end residues are part of each CDR3. Each record gives: D gene, J gene, clone size, V gene, CDR3 DNA, CDR3 protein. D genes are given only for firm matches. Some rows mark clone size as missing; the rest say once, few, many or name a class of expanded clone.

D gene: .; J gene: TRBJ1-1; clone size: .; V gene: TRBV6-1; CDR3 DNA: TGTGCCAGCAGAGACAGTGCTATGAACACTGAAGCTTTCTTT; CDR3 protein: CASRDSAMNTEAFF
D gene: TRBD1; J gene: TRBJ2-7; clone size: .; V gene: TRBV7-2; CDR3 DNA: TGTGCCAGCAGCTTTTCCGGGACAGGATCCTACGAGCAGTACTTC; CDR3 protein: CASSFSGTGSYEQYF
D gene: TRBD1; J gene: TRBJ1-5; clone size: many; V gene: TRBV27; CDR3 DNA: TGTGCCAGCAGTTTATTGGCCAGGGGGCATCAGCCCCAGCATTTT; CDR3 protein: CASSLLARGHQPQHF
D gene: TRBD2; J gene: TRBJ2-3; clone size: .; V gene: TRBV7-9; CDR3 DNA: TGTGCCAGCAGCTGGCTAGCGGGAGGGACCCCGGGTACAGATACGCAGTATTTT; CDR3 protein: CASSWLAGGTPGTDTQYF
D gene: .; J gene: TRBJ1-2; clone size: .; V gene: TRBV29-1; CDR3 DNA: TGCAGCGTTGAAGAGACACCTTATGGCTACACCTTC; CDR3 protein: CSVEETPYGYTF
D gene: .; J gene: TRBJ1-5; clone size: .; V gene: TRBV28; CDR3 DNA: TGTGCCAGCAGTTTGGGCCGAGGGGGTCAGCCCCAGCATTTT; CDR3 protein: CASSLGRGGQPQHF
D gene: TRBD1; J gene: TRBJ1-2; clone size: .; V gene: TRBV28; CDR3 DNA: TGTGCCAGCAGTTCATACAGGGGAGGAGACTATGGCTACACCTTC; CDR3 protein: CASSSYRGGDYGYTF
D gene: TRBD1; J gene: TRBJ1-2; clone size: few; V gene: TRBV27; CDR3 DNA: TGTGCCAGCAGTTTATACCCCGCCACAGGGGATAAAAATGGCTACACCTTC; CDR3 protein: CASSLYPATGDKNGYTF
D gene: TRBD1; J gene: TRBJ2-5; clone size: .; V gene: TRBV28; CDR3 DNA: TGTGCCAGCAAGACAGGGGGCAAGGAGACCCAGTACTTC; CDR3 protein: CASKTGGKETQYF
D gene: TRBD2; J gene: TRBJ2-3; clone size: .; V gene: TRBV11-2; CDR3 DNA: TGTGCCAGCAGCTTAGCCCCCTTAGCGGGAGATACGCAGTATTTT; CDR3 protein: CASSLAPLAGDTQYF
D gene: .; J gene: TRBJ1-4; clone size: once; V gene: TRBV28; CDR3 DNA: TGTGCCAGCAGTTTCAGCGGGGCCGGAATACTTCGGGTTAATGAAAAACTGTTTTTT; CDR3 protein: CASSFSGAGILRVNEKLFF
D gene: .; J gene: TRBJ1-1; clone size: .; V gene: TRBV29-1; CDR3 DNA: TGCAGCGTTGAAAGGGGTTCGGTCATGAACACTGAAGCTTTCTTT; CDR3 protein: CSVERGSVMNTEAFF
D gene: .; J gene: TRBJ2-3; clone size: many; V gene: TRBV5-5; CDR3 DNA: TGTGCCAGCAACTATATTGGAGATACGCAGTATTTT; CDR3 protein: CASNYIGDTQYF
D gene: .; J gene: TRBJ1-1; clone size: .; V gene: TRBV2; CDR3 DNA: TGTGCCAGCAGTGAACAACGGGGTCGGGCTTTCTTT; CDR3 protein: CASSEQRGRAFF
D gene: TRBD2; J gene: TRBJ2-1; clone size: .; V gene: TRBV30; CDR3 DNA: TGTGCCTGGAGCGAATCCCGGACTAGCGGGCTCTTCTTC; CDR3 protein: CAWSESRTSGLFF
D gene: .; J gene: TRBJ2-7; clone size: .; V gene: TRBV6-1; CDR3 DNA: TGTGCCAGCAGTGAAGCCCCTACCTACGAGCAGTACTTC; CDR3 protein: CASSEAPTYEQYF
D gene: TRBD2; J gene: TRBJ2-1; clone size: once; V gene: TRBV7-3; CDR3 DNA: TGTGCCAGCAGCTTAGCGGGAGTGAGTTACAATGAGCAGTTCTTC; CDR3 protein: CASSLAGVSYNEQFF
D gene: .; J gene: TRBJ2-7; clone size: .; V gene: TRBV12-5; CDR3 DNA: TGTGCTAGTGGTTTGGTGCAGGGGAGCTCCTACGAGCAGTACTTC; CDR3 protein: CASGLVQGSSYEQYF
D gene: TRBD2; J gene: TRBJ2-7; clone size: .; V gene: TRBV5-8; CDR3 DNA: TGTGCCAGCAGCTTCTACGGGGGGGGCTACGAGCAGTACTTC; CDR3 protein: CASSFYGGGYEQYF
D gene: .; J gene: TRBJ1-2; clone size: .; V gene: TRBV7-9; CDR3 DNA: TGTGCCAGCAGCTCCTTCGGGGGTAGTACTAACTATGGCTACACCTTC; CDR3 protein: CASSSFGGSTNYGYTF
D gene: TRBD1; J gene: TRBJ1-6; clone size: few; V gene: TRBV19; CDR3 DNA: TGTGCCAGTAGTATAGGGGCAGGGGGCAATTCACCCCTCCACTTT; CDR3 protein: CASSIGAGGNSPLHF
D gene: .; J gene: TRBJ1-1; clone size: .; V gene: TRBV5-4; CDR3 DNA: TGTGCCAGCAGCTTGCACTTAAACACTGAAGCTTTCTTT; CDR3 protein: CASSLHLNTEAFF
D gene: .; J gene: TRBJ2-3; clone size: .; V gene: TRBV11-2; CDR3 DNA: TGTGCCAGCACCGAGGGCGGGCGGACAGATACGCAGTATTTT; CDR3 protein: CASTEGGRTDTQYF
D gene: TRBD1; J gene: TRBJ1-5; clone size: .; V gene: TRBV6-4; CDR3 DNA: TGTGCCAGGGGACAGGGAAACAATCAGCCCCAGCATTTT; CDR3 protein: CARGQGNNQPQHF
D gene: TRBD2; J gene: TRBJ2-5; clone size: .; V gene: TRBV7-2; CDR3 DNA: TGTGCCAGCAGCGGCTGGACTAGCCAAGAGACCCAGTACTTC; CDR3 protein: CASSGWTSQETQYF
D gene: TRBD1; J gene: TRBJ1-1; clone size: .; V gene: TRBV28; CDR3 DNA: TGTGCCAGCACCCTATCTACAGGGGAGGCTTTCTTT; CDR3 protein: CASTLSTGEAFF
D gene: .; J gene: TRBJ1-2; clone size: .; V gene: TRBV7-8; CDR3 DNA: TGTGCCAGCAGCCCTTCCTCGGACAGCTATGGCTACACCTTC; CDR3 protein: CASSPSSDSYGYTF
D gene: .; J gene: TRBJ2-2; clone size: .; V gene: TRBV2; CDR3 DNA: TGTGCCAGCAGCCCGGACAGCCTGAACACCGGGGAGCTGTTTTTT; CDR3 protein: CASSPDSLNTGELFF
D gene: TRBD2; J gene: TRBJ2-7; clone size: .; V gene: TRBV3-1/TRBV3-2; CDR3 DNA: TGTGCCAGCAGCCAAGTACGGGAGGGAACCTACGAGCAGTACTTC; CDR3 protein: CASSQVREGTYEQYF
D gene: TRBD1; J gene: TRBJ2-1; clone size: .; V gene: TRBV2; CDR3 DNA: TGTGCCAGCAGTGGGGACAGGGGGGAGCAGTTCTTC; CDR3 protein: CASSGDRGEQFF
D gene: TRBD2; J gene: TRBJ2-5; clone size: .; V gene: TRBV19; CDR3 DNA: TGTGCCAGTATGCCCAAGAGCGGGACCCAAGAGACCCAGTACTTC; CDR3 protein: CASMPKSGTQETQYF
D gene: TRBD1; J gene: TRBJ1-4; clone size: .; V gene: TRBV6-5; CDR3 DNA: TGTGCCAGCAGTTACGGGACAGGGTTCGGTGAAAAACTGTTTTTT; CDR3 protein: CASSYGTGFGEKLFF
D gene: .; J gene: TRBJ2-1; clone size: .; V gene: TRBV24-1; CDR3 DNA: TGTGCCACCAGTGACCCGAGTCCGCGGGCTCTCGATGAGCAGTTCTTC; CDR3 protein: CATSDPSPRALDEQFF
D gene: TRBD1; J gene: TRBJ2-2; clone size: .; V gene: TRBV13; CDR3 DNA: TGTGCCAGCAGCTTCAACAGGGGTTTAGCCGGGGAGCTGTTTTTT; CDR3 protein: CASSFNRGLAGELFF
D gene: .; J gene: TRBJ2-1; clone size: .; V gene: TRBV19; CDR3 DNA: TGTGCCAGTAGCGCCAGGCCATCCTACAATGAGCAGTTCTTC; CDR3 protein: CASSARPSYNEQFF
D gene: .; J gene: TRBJ2-1; clone size: .; V gene: TRBV5-4; CDR3 DNA: TGTGCCAGCAGCCCCCCTAGCTCCTACAATGAGCAGTTCTTC; CDR3 protein: CASSPPSSYNEQFF
D gene: TRBD1; J gene: TRBJ1-6; clone size: .; V gene: TRBV6-1; CDR3 DNA: TGTGCCAGCAGTGAACAGACAGGGTTAAGTTCACCCCTCCACTTT; CDR3 protein: CASSEQTGLSSPLHF
D gene: TRBD2; J gene: TRBJ2-1; clone size: .; V gene: TRBV4-2; CDR3 DNA: TGTGCCAGCAGCCAAGATCGGCTAGCGGGAGGGGTAGGGGAGCAGTTCTTC; CDR3 protein: CASSQDRLAGGVGEQFF
D gene: TRBD2; J gene: TRBJ2-7; clone size: .; V gene: TRBV9; CDR3 DNA: TGTGCCAGCAGCACTCAGAGGGAGGGCTACGAGCAGTACTTC; CDR3 protein: CASSTQREGYEQYF
D gene: TRBD2; J gene: TRBJ2-1; clone size: few; V gene: TRBV2; CDR3 DNA: TGTGCCAGCAGCCGAGGGGGGACTAGCGGGAGGGCCGTCAATGAGCAGTTCTTC; CDR3 protein: CASSRGGTSGRAVNEQFF
D gene: TRBD1; J gene: TRBJ2-7; clone size: few; V gene: TRBV24-1; CDR3 DNA: TGTGCCACCAGTGGGACAGGAAGGGGCGAGCAGTACTTC; CDR3 protein: CATSGTGRGEQYF
D gene: .; J gene: TRBJ1-1; clone size: .; V gene: TRBV9; CDR3 DNA: TGTGCCAGCAGCCCCGACGGGAGAAACACTGAAGCTTTCTTT; CDR3 protein: CASSPDGRNTEAFF
D gene: TRBD2; J gene: TRBJ2-5; clone size: .; V gene: TRBV11-2; CDR3 DNA: TGTGCCAGCAGCACCGGACTAGCGGCGTCCCAGTACTTC; CDR3 protein: CASSTGLAASQYF
D gene: .; J gene: TRBJ2-7; clone size: .; V gene: TRBV4-1; CDR3 DNA: TGCGCCAGCAGCCAAGAAGGCGGCAGCTACGAGCAGTACTTC; CDR3 protein: CASSQEGGSYEQYF
D gene: TRBD1; J gene: TRBJ1-5; clone size: few; V gene: TRBV23-1; CDR3 DNA: TGCGCCAGCAGGCCAAACCGGGACAGGGGGGCTCAGCCCCAGCATTTT; CDR3 protein: CASRPNRDRGAQPQHF
D gene: TRBD2; J gene: TRBJ2-7; clone size: .; V gene: TRBV28; CDR3 DNA: TGTGCCAGCAGTTCCTCTAGCGGGAGGGCCGGGGAGCAGTACTTC; CDR3 protein: CASSSSSGRAGEQYF
D gene: .; J gene: TRBJ2-5; clone size: .; V gene: TRBV12-5; CDR3 DNA: TGTGCTAGTGGTTTGGTAAGGGGGACCGTGGAGACCCAGTACTTC; CDR3 protein: CASGLVRGTVETQYF
D gene: TRBD1; J gene: TRBJ1-6; clone size: .; V gene: TRBV4-2; CDR3 DNA: TGTGCCAGCAGCCAGGACAGGGTCGGTAATTCACCCCTCCACTTT; CDR3 protein: CASSQDRVGNSPLHF
D gene: .; J gene: TRBJ1-2; clone size: .; V gene: TRBV19; CDR3 DNA: TGTGCCAGTAGTATAGAACGAGGGCGAGGCTACACCTTC; CDR3 protein: CASSIERGRGYTF
D gene: .; J gene: TRBJ2-5; clone size: once; V gene: TRBV7-9; CDR3 DNA: TGTGCCAGCAGCACGACCGGAGTAGAGACCCAGTACTTC; CDR3 protein: CASSTTGVETQYF
D gene: .; J gene: TRBJ2-1; clone size: few; V gene: TRBV14; CDR3 DNA: TGTGCCAGCAGCCCCCAAAACGGCAATGAGCAGTTCTTC; CDR3 protein: CASSPQNGNEQFF
D gene: .; J gene: TRBJ2-3; clone size: .; V gene: TRBV28; CDR3 DNA: TGTGCCAGCGGCTCAAGCACAGATACGCAGTATTTT; CDR3 protein: CASGSSTDTQYF
D gene: TRBD1; J gene: TRBJ2-7; clone size: .; V gene: TRBV6-5; CDR3 DNA: TGTGCCAGCCTAGGGACAGGGAACTCCTACGAGCAGTACTTC; CDR3 protein: CASLGTGNSYEQYF
D gene: TRBD2; J gene: TRBJ2-1; clone size: .; V gene: TRBV12-3/TRBV12-4; CDR3 DNA: TGTGCCAGCAGTTTACTAGCGGGCAATGAGCAGTTCTTC; CDR3 protein: CASSLLAGNEQFF
D gene: .; J gene: TRBJ1-2; clone size: .; V gene: TRBV4-1; CDR3 DNA: TGCGCCAGCAGCCAAGGGGGAGGGGGTAATGGCTACACCTTC; CDR3 protein: CASSQGGGGNGYTF